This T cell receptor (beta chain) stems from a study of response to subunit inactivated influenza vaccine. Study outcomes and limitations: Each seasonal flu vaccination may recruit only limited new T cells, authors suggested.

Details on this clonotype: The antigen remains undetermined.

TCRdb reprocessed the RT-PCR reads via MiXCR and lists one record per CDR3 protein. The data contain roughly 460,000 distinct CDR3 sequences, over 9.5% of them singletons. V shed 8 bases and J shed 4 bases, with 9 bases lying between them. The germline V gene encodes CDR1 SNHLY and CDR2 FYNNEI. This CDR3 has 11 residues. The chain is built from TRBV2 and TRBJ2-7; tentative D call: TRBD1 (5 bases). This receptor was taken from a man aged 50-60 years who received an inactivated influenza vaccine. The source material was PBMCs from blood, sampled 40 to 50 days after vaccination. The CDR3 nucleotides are TGTGCCAGCGTCAGGGAATACGAGCAGTACTTC. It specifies CASVREYEQYF.